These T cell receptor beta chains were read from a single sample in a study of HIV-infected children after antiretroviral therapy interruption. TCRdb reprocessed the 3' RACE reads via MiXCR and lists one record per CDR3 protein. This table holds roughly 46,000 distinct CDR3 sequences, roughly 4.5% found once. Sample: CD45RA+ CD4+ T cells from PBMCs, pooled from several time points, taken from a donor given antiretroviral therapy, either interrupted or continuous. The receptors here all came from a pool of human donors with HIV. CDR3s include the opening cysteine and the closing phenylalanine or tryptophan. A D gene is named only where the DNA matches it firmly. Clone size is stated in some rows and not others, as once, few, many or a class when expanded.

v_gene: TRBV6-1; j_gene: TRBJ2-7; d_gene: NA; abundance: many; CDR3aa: CASSGNSYEQYF; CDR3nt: TGTGCCAGCAGTGGGAACTCCTACGAGCAGTACTTC
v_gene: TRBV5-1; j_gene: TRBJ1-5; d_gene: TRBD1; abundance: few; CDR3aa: CASSLGQGSEPQHF; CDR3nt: TGCGCCAGCAGCTTGGGACAGGGGTCGGAGCCCCAGCATTTT
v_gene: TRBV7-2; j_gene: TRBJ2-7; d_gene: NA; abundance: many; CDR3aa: CASSLIALSRGQSPYEQYF; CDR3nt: TGTGCCAGCAGCTTAATAGCCCTCTCCCGCGGACAAAGTCCTTACGAGCAGTACTTC
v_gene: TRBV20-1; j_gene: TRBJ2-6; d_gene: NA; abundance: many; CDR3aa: CSARRVARAGANVLTF; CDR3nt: TGCAGTGCTAGAAGGGTTGCCAGGGCTGGGGCCAACGTCCTGACTTTC
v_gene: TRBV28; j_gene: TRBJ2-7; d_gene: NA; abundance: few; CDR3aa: CASSLLMGNSYEQYF; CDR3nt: TGTGCCAGCAGTTTATTGATGGGAAACTCCTACGAGCAGTACTTC
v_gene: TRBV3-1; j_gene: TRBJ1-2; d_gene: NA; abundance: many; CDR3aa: CASSPGPGQRLGYTF; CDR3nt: TGTGCCAGCAGCCCCGGTCCCGGACAGAGATTGGGCTACACCTTC
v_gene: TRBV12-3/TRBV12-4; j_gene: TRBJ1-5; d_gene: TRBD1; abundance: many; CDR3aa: CASRQGEYSNQPQHF; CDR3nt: TGTGCCAGCAGACAGGGGGAATATAGCAATCAGCCCCAGCATTTT
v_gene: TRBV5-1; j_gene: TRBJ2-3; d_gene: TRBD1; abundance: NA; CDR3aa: CASSVGQGSDTQYF; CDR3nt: TGCGCCAGCAGCGTCGGACAGGGTTCAGATACGCAGTATTTT
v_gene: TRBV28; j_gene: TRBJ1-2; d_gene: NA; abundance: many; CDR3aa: CASSPDLPTGLHRTYNQNYGYTF; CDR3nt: TGTGCCAGCAGCCCCGATTTACCTACAGGCCTTCACCGGACATATAATCAGAACTATGGCTACACCTTC
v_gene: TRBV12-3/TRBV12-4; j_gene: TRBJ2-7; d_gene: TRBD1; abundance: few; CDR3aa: CASSSYRGRDEQYF; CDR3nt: TGTGCCAGCAGTTCCTACAGGGGCCGGGACGAGCAGTACTTC
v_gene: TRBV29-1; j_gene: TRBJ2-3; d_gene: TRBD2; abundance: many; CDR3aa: CSVERSSGGFDTQYF; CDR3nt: TGCAGCGTTGAAAGGTCTAGCGGGGGGTTTGATACGCAGTATTTT
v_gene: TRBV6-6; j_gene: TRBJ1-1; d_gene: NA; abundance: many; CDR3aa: CASSRQAGKAFF; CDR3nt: TGTGCCAGCAGTCGACAGGCCGGGAAAGCTTTCTTT
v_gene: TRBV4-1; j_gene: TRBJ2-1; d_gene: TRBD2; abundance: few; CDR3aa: CASSHPGLAYRSSYNEQFF; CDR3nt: TGCGCCAGCAGCCACCCGGGACTAGCGTACCGAAGCTCCTACAATGAGCAGTTCTTC
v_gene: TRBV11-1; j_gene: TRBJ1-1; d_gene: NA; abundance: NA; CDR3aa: CASSLSSVRSTEAFF; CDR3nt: TGTGCCAGCAGCTTAAGTAGTGTAAGAAGCACTGAAGCTTTCTTT
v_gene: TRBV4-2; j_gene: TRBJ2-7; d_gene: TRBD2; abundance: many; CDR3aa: CASSQDPSGIYEQYF; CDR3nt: TGTGCCAGCAGCCAAGACCCTAGCGGGATCTACGAGCAGTACTTC
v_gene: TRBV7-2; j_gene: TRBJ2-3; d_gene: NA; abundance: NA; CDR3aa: CVSSQGPGPDRTQYF; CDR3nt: TGTGTCAGCAGCCAGGGACCCGGGCCAGATCGGACGCAGTATTTT
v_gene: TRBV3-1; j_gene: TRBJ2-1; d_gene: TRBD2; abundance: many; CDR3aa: CASSASRLAGGPNEQFF; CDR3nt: TGTGCCAGCAGCGCGAGTCGACTAGCGGGGGGCCCCAATGAGCAGTTCTTC
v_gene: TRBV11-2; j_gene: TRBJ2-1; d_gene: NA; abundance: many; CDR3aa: CASSLLETEVPYNEQFF; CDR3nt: TGTGCCAGCAGCTTACTAGAGACAGAAGTTCCCTACAATGAGCAGTTCTTC
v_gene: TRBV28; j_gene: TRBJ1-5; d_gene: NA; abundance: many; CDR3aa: CASSFRSNQPQHF; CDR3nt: TGTGCCAGCAGTTTCAGGAGCAATCAGCCCCAGCATTTT
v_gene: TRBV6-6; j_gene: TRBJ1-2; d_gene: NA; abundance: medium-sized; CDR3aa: CASSFGRNYGYTF; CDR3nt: TGTGCCAGCAGTTTCGGACGAAACTATGGCTACACCTTC